Below, 26 T cell receptor beta chains from the same sample are listed, as sequenced in a study of blood T cells in healthy people across ages. A J-beta primer mix and a sample-barcoded 5' primer were used in a second PCR of roughly 6 to 12 cycles. From the 5' RACE reads, TCRdb called clonotypes with MiXCR, one entry per CDR3 protein. The table lists roughly 1 million distinct CDR3 sequences, roughly a quarter of them singletons, with approximately 0.79% in the top ten. These data are also associated with another study on T cells of mothers and their children.

The sequencing sample was made of blood. The receptors were sampled from a girl aged 2 to 9 in good health.

This clonotype was seen many times. The chain links TRBV29-1 to TRBJ2-2; D uncertain. Germline V gene sequence: CDR1 SQVTM, CDR2 ANQGSEA. The V and J ends lost 4 bases and 0 bases respectively, with 6 bases between them. This CDR3 spans 13 amino acids. CDR3 protein: CSVGLPNTGELFF. Here the CDR3 DNA reads TGCAGCGTTGGGCTTCCGAACACCGGGGAGCTGTTTTTT.

This clonotype was seen more than once but under ten times. The gene calls are TRBV27 and TRBJ1-1; a possible D gene is TRBD1 (6 bases). This CDR3 region has 13 residues. Trimming cost V 3 bases and J 10 bases, with 15 bases left between them. The germline gives CDR1 MNHEY, CDR2 SMNVEV (reference sequence). The CDR3 DNA follows: TGTGCCAGCAGTTTGCAGCAGGGGCTTGGAGCTTTCTTT. This encodes CASSLQQGLGAFF.

The genes are TRBV27 and TRBJ2-3, with 10 bases matching TRBD2. V was clipped by 5 bases and J by 4 bases; unmatched bases: 9. Germline CDR1 is MNHEY and CDR2 is SMNVEV (reference sequence). The CDR3 runs to 16 residues. CDR3 loop: CASSRASGSVSDTQYF. In DNA form, the CDR3 reads TGTGCCAGCAGTCGAGCTAGCGGGAGCGTTTCAGATACGCAGTATTTT.

The chain joins TRBV4-2 to TRBJ2-5; 7 nucleotides align to TRBD2. The length of the CDR3 is 16 residues. Germline CDR1 is LGHNA and CDR2 is YNFKEQ. V dropped 2 bases and J dropped 3; count of bases not matched to a gene: 9. The CDR3 here is CASSQTGLAGEETQYF. The CDR3 DNA follows: TGTGCCAGCAGCCAAACCGGATTGGCGGGGGAAGAGACCCAGTACTTC.

Note on this clonotype: This may be a read error, as it is one base from a much larger clone. CDR3 coding DNA: TGTGCCAGCAGCTTAGAATCAGCGAACACTGAAGCTTTCTTT. Encoded protein: CASSLESANTEAFF. The chain is built from TRBV11-2 and TRBJ1-1; D remains ambiguous. Germline values: CDR1 SGHAT, CDR2 FQNNGV. V lost 0 bases, J lost 1 base, and 6 bases lay in between. This CDR3 has 14 residues.

This chain connects TRBV5-1 to TRBJ1-2, with a tentative D call TRBD1 (5 bases). V dropped 2 bases and J dropped 0 bases, with 17 bases sitting between them. The CDR3 has 17 residues. In germline, CDR1 is SGHRS, CDR2 YFSETQ. The CDR3 loop reads CASSFRAAKTANYGYTF. In nucleotides, the CDR3 is TGCGCCAGCAGCTTTCGGGCAGCGAAGACAGCTAACTATGGCTACACCTTC. The whole variable domain, filled in from reference TRBV5-1 and TRBJ1-2, reads KAGVTQTPRYLIKTRGQQVTLSCSPISGHRSVSWYQQTPGQGLQFLFEYFSETQRNKGNFPGRFSGRQFSNSRSEMNVSTLELGDSALYLCASSFRAAKTANYGYTFGSGTRLTVV.

The rearrangement uses TRBV2 and TRBJ2-7, with 10 nucleotides matching TRBD1. This CDR3 spans 16 amino acids. Trimming removed 2 bases from V and 6 bases from J; junction bases left unmatched: 10. From germline, CDR1 is SNHLY and CDR2 FYNNEI. The CDR3 DNA follows: TGTGCCAGCAGTGAAACCTTGGACAGGGGGTGGGTCGAGCAGTACTTC. This gives the protein CASSETLDRGWVEQYF.

The J gene is TRBJ2-3, the V gene TRBV7-9; D unclear. The CDR3 totals 16 residues. CDR1 and CDR2 (germline): SEHNR, FQNEAQ (reference sequence). V lost 6 bases to trimming and J lost 2 bases, with 18 bases between them. Written as DNA, the CDR3 is TGTGCCAGCAGTGTCCAGGCCCTAAGGTTCACAGATACGCAGTATTTT. This sequence encodes CASSVQALRFTDTQYF.

This clonotype turned up a few times. J is TRBJ2-1 and V is TRBV5-5, with D perhaps being TRBD1 or TRBD2 (5 bases each). The J call may be wrong; the DNA end is better matched by TRBJ2-5. Germline CDR1 reads SGHKS; CDR2 reads YYEKEE (reference sequence). This CDR3 is 16 amino acids long. CDR3 DNA sequence: TGTGCCAGCAGCTTTCCATGGGACGAAAGAGGAAAGACCCAGTACTTC. This sequence encodes CASSFPWDERGKTQYF.

A note on this clonotype: Being one base from a much bigger clone, this may be a read error. The rearrangement joins TRBV12-3 or TRBV12-4 to TRBJ1-3; D is unresolved. The CDR3 sequence is 13 residues long. V was pared by 4 bases and J by 0 bases, with 4 bases between. The CDR3 nucleotides read TGTGCCAGCAGTTGGGGCTCTGGAAACACCATATATTTT. Amino acid sequence: CASSWGSGNTIYF.

This clonotype was seen a few times. This sequence joins TRBV5-1 and TRBJ1-2; no firm D call. Trimming shortened V by 2 bases and J by 4 bases, and 12 bases separated the two germline ends. The length of the CDR3 is 14 residues. Germline V gene lookup returns CDR1 SGHRS and CDR2 YFSETQ. The CDR3 sequence: CASSFDGGLYGYTF. Written as DNA, the CDR3 is TGCGCCAGCAGCTTTGATGGAGGACTCTATGGCTACACCTTC.

The CDR3 protein is CASSTLTGGGEQYF. The CDR3 bases are TGTGCCAGCAGCACTCTGACAGGGGGCGGCGAGCAGTACTTC. The genes are TRBV11-2 and TRBJ2-5; 10 positions match TRBD1. The closer fit of TRBJ2-7 to the DNA end suggests the J call may be wrong. The germline V gene has CDR1 SGHAT and CDR2 FQNNGV. This CDR3 has 14 amino acids.

The chain has TRBV7-9 and TRBJ2-5; 8 bases map to TRBD1. V dropped 5 bases and J dropped 5; count of bases not matched to a gene: 10. The CDR3 has 15 amino acids. The V gene's germline CDR1 is SEHNR and CDR2 FQNEAQ (reference sequence). This CDR3 is CASSQPRGLGETQYF. The CDR3 nucleotides read TGTGCCAGCAGCCAGCCCAGGGGGCTGGGGGAGACCCAGTACTTC.

This clonotype was counted only a few times. The chain has TRBV4-3 and TRBJ2-3, with D unresolved. Germline values: CDR1 LGHNA, CDR2 YSLEER. V lost 0 bases and J lost 0, with 4 bases in between. There are 14 residues in the CDR3. This chain's CDR3 is CASSQDGSTDTQYF. DNA of the CDR3: TGCGCCAGCAGCCAAGACGGGAGCACAGATACGCAGTATTTT.

This clonotype was seen a few times. CDR3 sequence: CAISDGALQGNEQFF. The CDR3 DNA follows: TGTGCCATCAGTGACGGAGCGCTGCAAGGAAATGAGCAGTTCTTC. This rearrangement joins TRBV10-3 to TRBJ2-1; D is unresolved. The germline CDR1 and CDR2 sequences are ENHRY and SYGVKD. The CDR3 spans 15 residues. V shed 3 bases and J shed 7 bases, with 16 bases lying between them.

This clonotype came up a few times. This sequence joins TRBV3-1 and TRBJ1-4; no firm D call. This CDR3 is built from 15 residues. Germline values: CDR1 LGHDT, CDR2 YNNKEL (reference sequence). Trimming cost V 4 bases and J 5 bases, with 14 bases left between them. CDR3: CASSPPGLGNEKLFF. Written as DNA, the CDR3 is TGTGCCAGCAGCCCGCCAGGTCTAGGCAATGAAAAACTGTTTTTT. Supplemented by reference TRBV3-1 and TRBJ1-4, the full variable domain reads DTAVSQTPKYLVTQMGNDKSIKCEQNLGHDTMYWYKQDSKKFLKIMFSYNNKELIINETVPNRFSPKSPDKAHLNLHINSLELGDSAVYFCASSPPGLGNEKLFFGSGTQLSVL.

V and J are TRBV2 and TRBJ2-7, with D perhaps given as TRBD1 or TRBD2 (5 bases each). Germline CDR1 is SNHLY and CDR2 is FYNNEI. Trimming removed 3 bases from V and 3 bases from J, with 18 bases in between. The CDR3 sequence is 16 residues long. In DNA, the CDR3 is TGTGCCAGCAGTGATATGGGGACCCTCCGAGGCTACGAGCAGTACTTC. Its translation: CASSDMGTLRGYEQYF.

This clonotype was recorded a few times. The rearrangement links TRBV2 to TRBJ1-5, with TRBD1 as a possible D gene (6 bases). Trimming stripped 8 bases from V and 9 bases from J, with 20 bases between. The CDR3 covers 14 residues. Looked up from germline, CDR1 is SNHLY and CDR2 is FYNNEI. The chain's CDR3 is CASAPGGGRGPQHF. Here the CDR3 DNA reads TGTGCCAGCGCCCCGGGGGGCGGCCGCGGGCCCCAGCATTTT.

This clonotype has only a few counts. The chain is built from TRBV29-1 and TRBJ2-3; 7 bases are shared with TRBD1. Looked up from germline, CDR1 is SQVTM and CDR2 is ANQGSEA. This CDR3 spans 14 amino acids. With V trimmed by 6 bases and J by 2 bases, 8 bases remained unmatched. CDR3 region: CSVMTGSFTDTQYF. The DNA of the CDR3 is TGCAGCGTCATGACAGGGAGTTTCACAGATACGCAGTATTTT.

The J gene is TRBJ1-1, the V gene TRBV12-3 or TRBV12-4; TRBD1 is a possible D gene (5 bases). This CDR3 has 15 amino acids. V was clipped by 3 bases and J by 4 bases, with 15 bases between them. In DNA, the CDR3 is TGTGCCAGCAGTTTGGGGCAGGGCCGGTTCACTGAAGCTTTCTTT. Translating gives CASSLGQGRFTEAFF.

The V gene is TRBV20-1, the J gene TRBJ2-4; 7 bases are a match to TRBD1. This CDR3 spans 14 amino acids. V trimming: 4 bases; J trimming: 4 bases; junction bases outside the gene matches: 7. Germline assignment: CDR1 DFQATT and CDR2 SNEGSKA (reference sequence). The CDR3 region has the DNA TGCAGTGCTAATTCCGGGACAGTTAAAAACATTCAGTACTTC. Translating it yields CSANSGTVKNIQYF.

V is TRBV12-3 or TRBV12-4 and J is TRBJ1-1, with D unresolved. The ends were cut back, 3 bases at V and 8 bases at J, with 16 bases in the middle. The CDR3 totals 14 residues. As DNA, the CDR3 is TGTGCCAGCAGTTTCCTTGCTTCCATGGACGAAGCTTTCTTT. Encoded protein: CASSFLASMDEAFF.

A few counts support this clonotype. V gene TRBV9 combines with J gene TRBJ1-6; D call uncertain. Trimming took off 2 bases at V and 9 bases at J, with 12 bases between the two ends. The CDR3 runs to 14 residues. Germline V gives CDR1 SGDLS, CDR2 YYNGEE. CDR3 loop: CASSVGGLGSPLHF. The CDR3 DNA follows: TGTGCCAGCAGCGTTGGAGGGTTGGGTTCACCCCTCCACTTT.

The rearrangement uses TRBV7-9 and TRBJ1-1; D ambiguous. Germline V gives CDR1 SEHNR, CDR2 FQNEAQ (reference sequence). Between the trimmed V and J ends, which lost 7 bases and 0 bases, there was a span of 6 bases. This CDR3 spans 12 amino acids. The CDR3 DNA reads TGTGCCAGCATGCCCCTGAACACTGAAGCTTTCTTT. Its protein product is CASMPLNTEAFF.

In regard to this clonotype: An end of the junction differs from the germline gene, which may be a read error. V gene TRBV7-2 combines with J gene TRBJ2-1; 7 nucleotides align to TRBD2. The end of the DNA is better explained by TRBJ2-5, so the J call may be wrong. The CDR3 covers 15 residues. Germline V gene data show CDR1 as SGHTA and CDR2 as FQGNSA. This chain's CDR3 is CANSLTELATETQYF. The CDR3, as DNA: TGTGCCAACAGCCTCACGGAACTAGCGACGGAGACCCAGTACTTC.

The chain uses TRBV29-1 and TRBJ2-5; the D is unclear. In germline, CDR1 is SQVTM, CDR2 ANQGSEA. Trimming took 4 bases from V and 4 from J, leaving 16 bases between them. The CDR3 extends over 14 amino acids. CDR3 protein: CSVGELSPPETQYF. The CDR3 nucleotides read TGCAGCGTTGGAGAACTTTCTCCACCAGAGACCCAGTACTTC.